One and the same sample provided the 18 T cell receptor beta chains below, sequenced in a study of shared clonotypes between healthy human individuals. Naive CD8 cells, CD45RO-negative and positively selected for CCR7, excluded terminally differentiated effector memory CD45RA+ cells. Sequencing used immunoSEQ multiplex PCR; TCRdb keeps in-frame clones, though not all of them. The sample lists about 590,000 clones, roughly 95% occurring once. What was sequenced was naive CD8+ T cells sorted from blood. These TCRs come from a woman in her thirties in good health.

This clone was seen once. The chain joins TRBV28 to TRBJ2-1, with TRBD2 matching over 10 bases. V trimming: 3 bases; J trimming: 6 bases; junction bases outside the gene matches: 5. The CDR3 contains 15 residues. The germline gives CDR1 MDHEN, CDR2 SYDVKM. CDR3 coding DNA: TGTGCCAGCAGTTTCGGGCTAGCGGGGGTCAATGAGCAGTTCTTC. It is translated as CASSFGLAGVNEQFF.

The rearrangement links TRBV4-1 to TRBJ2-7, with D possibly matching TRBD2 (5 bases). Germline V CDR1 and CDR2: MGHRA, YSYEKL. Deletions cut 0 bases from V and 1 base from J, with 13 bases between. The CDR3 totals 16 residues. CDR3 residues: CASSQDPADISYEQYF. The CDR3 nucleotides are TGCGCCAGCAGCCAAGACCCAGCGGATATTTCCTACGAGCAGTACTTC.

The CDR3 is CASSSPRGAGGTDTQYF. CDR3 DNA sequence: TGTGCCAGCAGTTCCCCGAGGGGGGCGGGGGGCACAGATACGCAGTATTTT. The chain joins TRBV27 to TRBJ2-3; D possibly corresponds to TRBD2 (7 bases). The CDR3 sequence is 17 residues long. V dropped 4 bases and J dropped 1 base, with 18 bases sitting between them. CDR1 and CDR2 from the germline V gene are MNHEY and SMNVEV (reference sequence).

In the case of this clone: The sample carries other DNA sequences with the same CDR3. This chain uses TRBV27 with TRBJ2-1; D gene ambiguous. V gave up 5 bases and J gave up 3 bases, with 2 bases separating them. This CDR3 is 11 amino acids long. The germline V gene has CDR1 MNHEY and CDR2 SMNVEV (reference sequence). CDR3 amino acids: CASSVYNEQFF. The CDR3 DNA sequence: TGTGCCAGCAGTGTCTACAATGAGCAGTTCTTC.

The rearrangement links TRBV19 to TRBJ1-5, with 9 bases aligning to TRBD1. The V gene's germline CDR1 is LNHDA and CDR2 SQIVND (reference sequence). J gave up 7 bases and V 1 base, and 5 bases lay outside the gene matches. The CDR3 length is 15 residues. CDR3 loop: CASSIVRTGEQPQHF. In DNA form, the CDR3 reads TGTGCCAGTAGTATAGTGCGGACAGGGGAACAGCCCCAGCATTTT.

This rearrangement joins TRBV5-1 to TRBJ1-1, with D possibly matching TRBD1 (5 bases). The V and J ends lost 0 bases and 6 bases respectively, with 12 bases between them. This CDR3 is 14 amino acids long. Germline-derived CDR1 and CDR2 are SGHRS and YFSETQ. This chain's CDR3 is CASSLVGGHAEAFF. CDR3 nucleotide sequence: TGCGCCAGCAGCTTGGTGGGGGGTCACGCTGAAGCTTTCTTT.

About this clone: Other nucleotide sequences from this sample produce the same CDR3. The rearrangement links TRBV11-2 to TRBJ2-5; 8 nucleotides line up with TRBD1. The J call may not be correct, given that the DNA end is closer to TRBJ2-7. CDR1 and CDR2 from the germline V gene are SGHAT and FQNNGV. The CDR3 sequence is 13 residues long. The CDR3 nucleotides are TGTGCCAGCAGCTTAACAGGGGGGTACGAGCAGTACTTC. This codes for CASSLTGGYEQYF.

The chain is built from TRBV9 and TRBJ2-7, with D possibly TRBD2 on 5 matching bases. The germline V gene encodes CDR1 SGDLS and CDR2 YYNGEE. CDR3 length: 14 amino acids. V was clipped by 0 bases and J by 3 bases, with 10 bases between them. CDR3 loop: CASSVAGSLYEQYF. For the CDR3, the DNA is TGTGCCAGCAGCGTAGCGGGATCCCTCTACGAGCAGTACTTC.

The CDR3: CASSLSGRGYEQYF. The DNA for the CDR3 is TGTGCCAGCAGTTTAAGCGGACGGGGCTACGAGCAGTACTTC. The rearrangement uses TRBV28 and TRBJ2-5; a possible D gene is TRBD2 (5 bases). The J call may be wrong; the DNA end is better matched by TRBJ2-7. The CDR3 is 14 residues long. The germline gives CDR1 MDHEN, CDR2 SYDVKM.

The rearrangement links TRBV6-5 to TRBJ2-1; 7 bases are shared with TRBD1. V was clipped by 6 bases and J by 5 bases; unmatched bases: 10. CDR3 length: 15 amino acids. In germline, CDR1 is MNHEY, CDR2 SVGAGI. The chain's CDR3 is CASRKKGDSHNEQFF. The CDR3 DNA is TGTGCCAGCAGAAAGAAGGGGGACAGCCACAATGAGCAGTTCTTC.

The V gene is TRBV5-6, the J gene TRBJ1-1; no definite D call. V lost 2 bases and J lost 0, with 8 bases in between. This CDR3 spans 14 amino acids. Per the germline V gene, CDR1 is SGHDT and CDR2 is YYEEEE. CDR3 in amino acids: CASSFQSLNTEAFF. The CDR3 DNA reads TGTGCCAGCAGCTTCCAGTCTTTGAACACTGAAGCTTTCTTT.

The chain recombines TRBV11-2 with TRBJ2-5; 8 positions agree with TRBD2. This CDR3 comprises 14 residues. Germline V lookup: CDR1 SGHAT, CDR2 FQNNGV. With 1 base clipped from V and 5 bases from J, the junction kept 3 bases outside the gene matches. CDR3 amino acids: CASSLVGGRETQYF. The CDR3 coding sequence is TGTGCCAGCAGCTTAGTAGGCGGGAGGGAGACCCAGTACTTC.

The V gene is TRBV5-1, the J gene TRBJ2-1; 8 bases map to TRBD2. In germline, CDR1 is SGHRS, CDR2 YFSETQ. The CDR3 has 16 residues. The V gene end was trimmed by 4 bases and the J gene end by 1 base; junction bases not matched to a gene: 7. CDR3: CASSAVSGSSYNEQFF. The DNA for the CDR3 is TGCGCCAGCAGCGCGGTGAGCGGGAGTTCCTACAATGAGCAGTTCTTC.

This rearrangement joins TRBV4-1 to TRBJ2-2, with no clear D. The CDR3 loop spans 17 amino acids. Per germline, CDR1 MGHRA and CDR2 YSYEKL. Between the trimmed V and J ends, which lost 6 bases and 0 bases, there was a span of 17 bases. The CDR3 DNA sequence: TGCGCCAGCAGACATTCCCTTAGGAACGCGAACACCGGGGAGCTGTTTTTT. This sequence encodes CASRHSLRNANTGELFF.

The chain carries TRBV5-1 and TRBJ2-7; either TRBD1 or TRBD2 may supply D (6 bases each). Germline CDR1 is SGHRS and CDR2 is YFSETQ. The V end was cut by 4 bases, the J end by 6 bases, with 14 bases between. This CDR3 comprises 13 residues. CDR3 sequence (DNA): TGCGCCAGCAGCCATTGGGGGGCAGGCGAGCAGTACTTC. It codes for CASSHWGAGEQYF.

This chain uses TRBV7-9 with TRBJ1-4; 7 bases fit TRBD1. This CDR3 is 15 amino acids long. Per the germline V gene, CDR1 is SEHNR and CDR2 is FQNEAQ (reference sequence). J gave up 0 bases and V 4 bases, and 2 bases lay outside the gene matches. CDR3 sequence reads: CASSSQGATNEKLFF. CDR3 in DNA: TGTGCCAGCAGCTCCCAGGGGGCAACTAATGAAAAACTGTTTTTT.

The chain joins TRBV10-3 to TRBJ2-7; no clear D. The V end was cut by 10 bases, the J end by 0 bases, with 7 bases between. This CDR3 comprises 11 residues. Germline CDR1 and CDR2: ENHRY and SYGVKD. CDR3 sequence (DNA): TGTGCCAGCGCCGACTCCTACGAGCAGTACTTC. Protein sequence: CASADSYEQYF.

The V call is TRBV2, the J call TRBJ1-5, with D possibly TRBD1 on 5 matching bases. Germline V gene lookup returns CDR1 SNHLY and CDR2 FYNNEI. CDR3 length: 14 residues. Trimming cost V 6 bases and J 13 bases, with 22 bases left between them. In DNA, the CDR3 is TGTGCCAGCAGGGCCGAGGGGAGGAGCGCTCCTCAGCATTTT. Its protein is CASRAEGRSAPQHF.